A selection of T cell receptor beta chains follows, all from one sample in a study of shared clonotypes between healthy human individuals. Method: immunoSEQ multiplex PCR; TCRdb's copy keeps in-frame clones and lacks some. Among hundreds of thousands of clones listed, approximately 74% were seen once. Sequencing was done on a sample of memory CD4+ T cells sorted from blood. The source of these receptors is a woman aged 25 to 39 in good health. Both conserved end residues are part of each CDR3. The order of the fields is clone size, J gene, V gene, D gene, CDR3 DNA, CDR3 protein. The D gene is left open where the match is weak. Clone size, where shown, is once, few, many, or a class for clones that have expanded.

-,TRBJ2-7,TRBV10-2,TRBD1,TGCGCCAGCAGTGTGGAAACAGGGGGCCGTTACGAGCAGTACTTC,CASSVETGGRYEQYF
few,TRBJ1-4,TRBV29-1,-,TGCAGCGTCGGGAGCCAGGGTCGGAGTAATGAAAAACTGTTTTTT,CSVGSQGRSNEKLFF
-,TRBJ1-1,TRBV28,TRBD1,TGTGCCAGCTTCCTTTCACAGGGGGCTTACACTGAAGCTTTCTTT,CASFLSQGAYTEAFF
-,TRBJ2-7,TRBV7-9,-,TGTGCCAGCAGCTCCGGGACACAACGATACGAGCAGTACTTC,CASSSGTQRYEQYF
few,TRBJ1-2,TRBV6-5,-,TGTGCCAGTCTTGCCCCGGGACGGGACTATGGCTACACCTTC,CASLAPGRDYGYTF
-,TRBJ2-1,TRBV2,-,TGTGCCAGCATGCCGGACAACTACAATGAGCAGTTCTTC,CASMPDNYNEQFF
-,TRBJ1-2,TRBV28,-,TGTGCCAGCAGTCTCCATTGGGGGGAATGGTATGGCTACACCTTC,CASSLHWGEWYGYTF
-,TRBJ2-1,TRBV29-1,-,TGCAGCGTTCGCCCTTACAATGAGCAGTTCTTC,CSVRPYNEQFF
few,TRBJ2-7,TRBV2,-,TGTGCCAGCAGTGGGGGCGGAATAAAATCCTACGAGCAGTACTTC,CASSGGGIKSYEQYF
-,TRBJ1-5,TRBV5-6,TRBD1,TGTGCCAGCAGCTTTAGGACAGGGGGCTCTAGCAATCAGCCCCAGCATTTT,CASSFRTGGSSNQPQHF
-,TRBJ2-7,TRBV29-1,-,TGCAGCGGTTCCGGGACCAATAAAGAGCAGTACTTC,CSGSGTNKEQYF
-,TRBJ2-7,TRBV6-1,-,TGTGCCAGCAGTGAAGGGGGAGCGGGTGCCTACGAGCAGTACTTC,CASSEGGAGAYEQYF
-,TRBJ2-4,TRBV27,-,TGTGCCAGCAGTCCCTCCGGACTAAACATTCAGTACTTC,CASSPSGLNIQYF
-,TRBJ2-7,TRBV6-1,-,TGTGCCAGCAGTAGACAGGCGACCCGTTCCTACGAGCAGTACTTC,CASSRQATRSYEQYF
-,TRBJ1-1,TRBV14,-,TGTGCCAGCAGCCGCGGAGCCGGGCGCATGAACACTGAAGCTTTCTTT,CASSRGAGRMNTEAFF
few,TRBJ2-7,TRBV5-1,TRBD2,TGCGCCAGCAGCTTCGGGACTAGCGGGACCGAGCAGTACTTC,CASSFGTSGTEQYF
few,TRBJ1-1,TRBV4-1,-,TGCGCCAGCAGCCAAGATAATGTGGGTACTGAAGCTTTCTTT,CASSQDNVGTEAFF
-,TRBJ1-5,TRBV2,TRBD1,TGTGCCAGCAGTGGGACAGGGGAAGATCAGCCCCAGCATTTT,CASSGTGEDQPQHF
-,TRBJ2-7,TRBV7-9,TRBD2,TGTGCCAGCAGCTTAGGGGTGGGACTAGCGGATTTACTCTACGAGCAGTACTTC,CASSLGVGLADLLYEQYF
-,TRBJ1-1,TRBV7-9,TRBD1,TGTGCCAGCAGTTCACAGGGGGCGGGGGCTGAAGCTTTCTTT,CASSSQGAGAEAFF
few,TRBJ2-2,TRBV28,TRBD1,TGTGCCAGCAGACAGGGGGCGCGAACCGGGGAGCTGTTTTTT,CASRQGARTGELFF
-,TRBJ2-7,TRBV2,TRBD1,TGTGCCAGCCACGAGGACAGGGTCAGGGGTGAGCAGTACTTC,CASHEDRVRGEQYF
-,TRBJ2-5,TRBV5-5,-,TGTGCCAGCAGCTTGTCGCCGTCCGTTTTGTCGGGGACCCAGTACTTC,CASSLSPSVLSGTQYF
-,TRBJ2-7,TRBV5-1,TRBD2,TGCGCCAGCAGCCTCTGGACTAGCGGCGAGCAGTACTTC,CASSLWTSGEQYF
-,TRBJ2-3,TRBV7-2,-,TGTGCCAGCAGCTCGAGCCCAATACGTGGCAAAATCCCGTATTTT,CASSSSPIRGKIPYF
-,TRBJ1-3,TRBV5-1,-,TGCGCCAGCAGCTTGGGGCAGAGTGCTGGAAACACCATATATTTT,CASSLGQSAGNTIYF
-,TRBJ2-7,TRBV9,TRBD1,TGTGCCAGCAGCGTACAGGGGGATTCCTACGAGCAGTACTTC,CASSVQGDSYEQYF
-,TRBJ1-1,TRBV18,-,TGTGCCAGCTCACCATACGAAGGCGAGGGTGAAGCTTTCTTT,CASSPYEGEGEAFF
-,TRBJ2-1,TRBV28,TRBD1,TGTGCCAGCAGTTTATTTTCCGGCAGGGGGCCTGATGAGCAGTTCTTC,CASSLFSGRGPDEQFF
-,TRBJ2-7,TRBV27,TRBD2,TGTGCCAGCAGTTTCGTGGGAGGGCCGATCTACGAGCAGTACTTC,CASSFVGGPIYEQYF
-,TRBJ2-5,TRBV2,-,TGTGCCAGCAGTGAAGCGCTTCGGGGGCTCGGGCAAGAGACCCAGTACTTC,CASSEALRGLGQETQYF
-,TRBJ2-2,TRBV7-6,-,TGTGCCAGCAGCCTTCACAGGGATGCCGGGGAGCTGTTTTTT,CASSLHRDAGELFF
-,TRBJ2-1,TRBV28,TRBD2,TGTGCCAGCAGTCCCGGACTAGCGGGAGTTGCTGAGCAGTTCTTC,CASSPGLAGVAEQFF
-,TRBJ2-7,TRBV5-5,-,TGTGCCAGCAGCCCCGGGACCGCCTCCGAGCAGTACTTC,CASSPGTASEQYF
-,TRBJ2-5,TRBV6-1,-,TGTGCCAGCGAACCAGGGGTCCCAGAGACCCAGTACTTC,CASEPGVPETQYF
-,TRBJ2-1,TRBV7-3,TRBD1,TGTGCCAGCAGCCGACAGGGCAATGAGCAGTTCTTC,CASSRQGNEQFF
-,TRBJ2-5,TRBV15,TRBD2,TGTGCCACCAGCTCTGCCTGGACTAGCGGACAAGAGACCCAGTACTTC,CATSSAWTSGQETQYF
-,TRBJ2-1,TRBV9,-,TGTGCCAGCAGCGGGAATGAGCAGTTCTTC,CASSGNEQFF
-,TRBJ1-2,TRBV11-2,-,TGTGCCAGCAGCTTAGGCTCGGGCACGGTAGGTGGCTACACCTTC,CASSLGSGTVGGYTF
-,TRBJ2-5,TRBV6-6,-,TGTGCCAGCAGTTACTCGGCTCTCGCCCAAGAGACCCAGTACTTC,CASSYSALAQETQYF
once,TRBJ2-1,TRBV5-5,TRBD2,TGTGCCAGCAGCTATAAGACTCTAGCGGGAGGGGCCAATGAGCAGTTCTTC,CASSYKTLAGGANEQFF